The sequence of this T cell receptor (beta chain) was determined in a study of shared clonotypes between healthy human individuals. Genomic DNA from each subset was divided evenly over several immunoSEQ plates. Sorted-subset replicate PCR reactions were performed with about 200 ng DNA, corresponding to roughly 31,000 T cell genomes. Assay: immunoSEQ multiplex PCR; the TCRdb copy retains only in-frame clones and omits some. The sample holds 1 million to 1.3 million clones, approximately 80% seen once. Turning to this clone: Its antigen remains unknown.

The CD4+ fraction was divided into a CD45RA+ naive subset and a CD45RA-negative memory subset. Study results and limitations: Blood was the sole source, and tissue repertoires probably differ.

The sequenced sample consisted of memory CD4+ T cells from PBMCs. As for subset: CD45RA-negative fraction. This receptor was obtained from a man aged 18 to 35 in good health. Some clones in this sample may be carry-over from other donors' samples.

The DNA of the CDR3 is TGTGCCAGCAGCTTGCGGTGGGGGCCCGCAGATACGCAGTATTTT. It is translated as CASSLRWGPADTQYF. The J gene is TRBJ2-3, the V gene TRBV5-4; a possible D gene is TRBD1 (6 bases). The CDR3 totals 15 residues. Trimming shortened V by 1 base and J by 4 bases, and 13 bases separated the two germline ends. Germline V gene lookup returns CDR1 SGHNT and CDR2 YYREEE (reference sequence).